This TCR beta chain was identified during a study of blood T cell repertoires in COVID-19. Method: immunoSEQ multiplex PCR; TCRdb's copy keeps in-frame clones and lacks some. The sample consists of 310,000 or so clones, about 85% of them appearing once. This clone is a singleton in its sample. The sample taken for sequencing was PBMCs or T cells enriched from blood (not recorded which). This TCR was sampled from a woman in her 30s who had recovered from COVID-19.

In nucleotides, the CDR3 is TGTGCCAGCAGCCTCGGACAGGGGGCTGTGGACACTGAAGCTTTCTTT. Its translation is CASSLGQGAVDTEAFF. The chain links TRBV4-2 to TRBJ1-1; TRBD1 aligns across 11 bases. This CDR3 has 16 amino acids. After removal of 4 bases from V and 3 bases from J, the junction contained 7 bases not matched to a gene. CDR1 is LGHNA and CDR2 is YNFKEQ in the germline V gene.